Each of the 27 T cell receptor beta chains below was sequenced from the same sample in a study of T cells expressing NK-cell markers. TCRdb re-called the 5' RACE reads and gives one entry per CDR3 protein, without DNA. The table for this sample gives about 110,000 distinct CDR3 sequences. Material for sequencing was blood T cells: a sorted CD56 or NKG2C T cell subset, CD4+ or CD8+ T cells, or bulk PBMC T cells (not recorded which). All receptors derive from a woman between 18 and 70 years old in good health.

J is TRBJ2-7 and V is TRBV7-6; TCRdb picks TRBD2, but there is no DNA to check that call. This CDR3 contains 17 residues. Germline CDR1 and CDR2: SGHVS and FNYEAQ. CDR3 region: CASSLAEGLASSYEQYF.

The rearrangement uses TRBV29-1 and TRBJ1-4; the D gene TCRdb calls, TRBD1, cannot be checked with no DNA. This CDR3 is 12 amino acids long. Germline loops: CDR1 SQVTM, CDR2 ANQGSEA. The CDR3 sequence is CSAASRGGKLFF. The complete variable domain, with remaining parts taken from reference TRBV29-1 and TRBJ1-4, reads SAVISQKPSRDICQRGTSLTIQCQVDSQVTMMFWYRQQPGQSLTLIATANQGSEATYESGFVIDKFPISRPNLTFSTLTVSNMSPEDSSIYLCSAASRGGKLFFGSGTQLSVL.

The chain links TRBV27 to TRBJ2-1; the TCRdb call, TRBD1, lacks DNA for checking. From germline, CDR1 is MNHEY and CDR2 SMNVEV (reference sequence). This CDR3 has 13 residues. This chain's CDR3 is CASIGAGGNEQFF.

The gene calls are TRBV28 and TRBJ2-1; TCRdb indicates TRBD2, and absent DNA this call remains unverified. This CDR3 comprises 14 residues. The germline gives CDR1 MDHEN, CDR2 SYDVKM. CDR3: CASRNYGGVNEQFF.

V is TRBV5-1 and J is TRBJ1-1. The CDR3 length is 14 residues. CDR1 SGHRS and CDR2 YFSETQ come from the germline V gene. Here the CDR3 reads CASSLGDRHTEAFF.

V gene TRBV4-2 combines with J gene TRBJ2-3; the TRBD2 assignment by TCRdb is unverifiable without DNA. The CDR3 length is 18 residues. Germline V lookup: CDR1 LGHNA, CDR2 YNFKEQ. The CDR3 protein is CASSQTGKWREPTDTQYF.

The chain has TRBV27 and TRBJ2-1; TCRdb's D call, TRBD1, is unchecked because there is no DNA. The CDR3 loop spans 16 amino acids. Germline-derived CDR1 and CDR2 are MNHEY and SMNVEV (reference sequence). The CDR3 here is CASSARMQGADNEQFF.

The rearrangement uses TRBV28 and TRBJ2-5; the TRBD1 assignment by TCRdb is unverifiable without DNA. The V gene's germline CDR1 is MDHEN and CDR2 SYDVKM. CDR3 length: 14 amino acids. CDR3 region: CASSLDRRGETQYF.

This CDR3 reads CASSERTGSFEKLFF. This chain links TRBV6-1 with TRBJ1-4; TCRdb returns TRBD1, unconfirmable since there is no DNA. Germline V gene sequence: CDR1 MNHNS, CDR2 SASEGT. The CDR3 totals 15 residues.

The J gene is TRBJ2-1, the V gene TRBV7-9; with no DNA, the TCRdb D assignment of TRBD2 cannot be verified. This CDR3 is built from 17 residues. The germline V gene has CDR1 SEHNR and CDR2 FQNEAQ (reference sequence). CDR3 protein: CASSRITSGSSYNEQFF.

This chain uses TRBV29-1 with TRBJ2-1; TCRdb designates TRBD2, a call that cannot be tested without DNA. The CDR3 covers 17 residues. Germline CDR1 SQVTM, CDR2 ANQGSEA. The CDR3 protein is CSVLSATSGKMGDEQFF.

This chain uses TRBV27 with TRBJ2-7; TCRdb's D call, TRBD1, is unchecked because there is no DNA. This CDR3 has 13 residues. Looked up from germline, CDR1 is MNHEY and CDR2 is SMNVEV (reference sequence). CDR3 loop: CASSPGVSYEQYF.

The chain joins TRBV5-1 to TRBJ1-2; TCRdb calls TRBD1, which cannot be checked without DNA. CDR1 is SGHRS, CDR2 YFSETQ, per germline. The CDR3 has 16 residues. The CDR3 sequence is CASSRDIETLNYGYTF. Looking up the rest from reference TRBV5-1 and TRBJ1-2 gives the full variable domain: KAGVTQTPRYLIKTRGQQVTLSCSPISGHRSVSWYQQTPGQGLQFLFEYFSETQRNKGNFPGRFSGRQFSNSRSEMNVSTLELGDSALYLCASSRDIETLNYGYTFGSGTRLTVV.

The chain couples TRBV30 to TRBJ1-1; absent DNA, TCRdb's TRBD1 call cannot be checked. This CDR3 contains 16 residues. Germline V gene data show CDR1 as GTSNPN and CDR2 as SVGIG (reference sequence). The CDR3 sequence is CAWSVSPGVLNTEAFF.

J is TRBJ2-1 and V is TRBV7-3; without DNA, the TCRdb call of TRBD1 cannot be checked. The CDR3 has 14 amino acids. The germline CDR1 and CDR2 sequences are SGHTA and FQGTGA. The CDR3 reads CASGLTGQYNEQFF.

The chain joins TRBV28 to TRBJ2-7. Germline CDR1 and CDR2: MDHEN and SYDVKM. The CDR3 sequence is 13 residues long. Here the CDR3 reads CASSLWQAYEQYF.

This rearrangement joins TRBV27 to TRBJ2-2; TCRdb returns TRBD2, unconfirmable since there is no DNA. The CDR3 sequence is 14 residues long. Germline CDR1 and CDR2: MNHEY and SMNVEV (reference sequence). The CDR3 region is CASTLAGGTGELFF.

J is TRBJ1-2 and V is TRBV2. This CDR3 region has 15 residues. Per germline, CDR1 SNHLY and CDR2 FYNNEI. CDR3 in amino acids: CASSEAVLKGVGYTF.

The chain employs TRBV5-1 and TRBJ2-3. Germline loops: CDR1 SGHRS, CDR2 YFSETQ. The CDR3 is made up of 14 amino acids. CDR3 sequence reads: CASSDLGDADTQYF.

The chain has TRBV2 and TRBJ2-7; TCRdb names TRBD1, which stays unverified in the absence of DNA. Germline CDR1 SNHLY, CDR2 FYNNEI. The CDR3 totals 12 residues. CDR3 loop: CASSDPGCEQYF.

The J gene is TRBJ2-7, the V gene TRBV28; the D gene TCRdb calls, TRBD1, cannot be checked with no DNA. Germline CDR1 is MDHEN and CDR2 is SYDVKM. This CDR3 region has 16 residues. CDR3 loop: CASSLPGYGTSYEQYF.

The V gene is TRBV29-1, the J gene TRBJ1-2; the D call from TCRdb, TRBD1, cannot be confirmed without DNA. This CDR3 region has 14 residues. Germline CDR1 and CDR2: SQVTM and ANQGSEA. This chain's CDR3 is CSVGGTGFPYGYTF.

J is TRBJ1-2 and V is TRBV9. This CDR3 is built from 13 residues. Germline CDR1 is SGDLS and CDR2 is YYNGEE. The chain's CDR3 is CASSETPSGGYTF.

CDR3 amino acids: CAWSAGTGEIQYF. The chain uses TRBV30 and TRBJ2-4; the TCRdb call, TRBD1, lacks DNA for checking. The CDR3 is 13 residues long. Looked up from germline, CDR1 is GTSNPN and CDR2 is SVGIG (reference sequence).

The gene calls are TRBV14 and TRBJ2-2. Germline assignment: CDR1 SGHDN and CDR2 FVKESK. This CDR3 spans 16 amino acids. CDR3 protein: CASSQDVGRFTGELFF.

The chain links TRBV27 to TRBJ2-5; checking the TCRdb D call of TRBD1 is not possible without DNA. Looked up from germline, CDR1 is MNHEY and CDR2 is SMNVEV (reference sequence). This CDR3 spans 14 amino acids. This chain's CDR3 is CASSAQGYQETQYF.

V usage is TRBV7-9 and J usage is TRBJ2-5; TCRdb selects TRBD2, and the lack of DNA leaves this call unchecked. This CDR3 is 15 amino acids long. CDR1 is SEHNR, CDR2 FQNEAQ, per germline (reference sequence). The CDR3 loop reads CASSLAQGPEETQYF.